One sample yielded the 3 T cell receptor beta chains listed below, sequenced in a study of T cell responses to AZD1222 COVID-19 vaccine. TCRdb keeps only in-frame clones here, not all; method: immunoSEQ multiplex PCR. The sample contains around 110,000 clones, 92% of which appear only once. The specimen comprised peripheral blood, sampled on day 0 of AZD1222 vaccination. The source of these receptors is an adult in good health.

CDR3 nucleotides: TGTGCCAGCAGCCTACAGGGGTCGGACGAGCAGTACTTC. It translates to CASSLQGSDEQYF. The rearrangement joins TRBV5-4 to TRBJ2-7; the match to TRBD1 covers 7 bases. CDR1 and CDR2 (germline): SGHNT, YYREEE (reference sequence). With V trimmed by 4 bases and J by 5 bases, 6 bases remained unmatched. The CDR3 is made up of 13 amino acids.

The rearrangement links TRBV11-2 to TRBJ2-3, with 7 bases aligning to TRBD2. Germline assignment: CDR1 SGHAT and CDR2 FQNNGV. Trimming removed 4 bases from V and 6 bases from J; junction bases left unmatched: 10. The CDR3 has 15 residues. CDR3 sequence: CASSSNPGGTDTQYF. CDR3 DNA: TGTGCCAGCAGCTCCAATCCGGGAGGAACGGATACGCAGTATTTT.

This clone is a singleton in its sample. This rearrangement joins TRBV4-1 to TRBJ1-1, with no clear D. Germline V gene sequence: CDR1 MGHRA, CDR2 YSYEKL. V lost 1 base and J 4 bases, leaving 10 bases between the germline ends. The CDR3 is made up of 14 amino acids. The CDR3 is CASSQGYRGTEAFF. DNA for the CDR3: TGCGCCAGCAGCCAAGGATATAGAGGCACTGAAGCTTTCTTT.